The 22 T cell receptor beta chains presented below share a single source sample, sequenced in a study of regulatory T cells in long-lasting Graves disease. To make TCR beta libraries, researchers used iRepertoire HTBI primers and Arm-PCR of CDR3 regions. MiXCR, run by TCRdb on the multiplex PCR reads, gives a single entry per CDR3 protein. This table has roughly 500,000 distinct CDR3 sequences, approximately 13% appearing once. This sample's time point: newly diagnosed GD, antithyroid drugs for less than 3 months. PBMC RNA was the source of the TCR library. The data were also submitted as part of a second study, on T cells in Graves' hyperthyroidism and ophthalmopathy.

The source material was peripheral blood mononuclear cells (PBMCs), sampled at new diagnosis, from a patient treated with antithyroid drugs. The receptors stem from a man aged 25-40 years with Graves disease.

In this sample, this clonotype turned up many times. The chain is built from TRBV7-2 and TRBJ2-3; 12 nucleotides align to TRBD2. This CDR3 has 17 residues. V gave up 2 bases and J gave up 6 bases; unmatched junction bases: 9. CDR1 and CDR2 (germline): SGHTA, FQGNSA. This chain's CDR3 is CASSLRLAGGGADTQYF. The CDR3 DNA is TGTGCCAGCAGCTTAAGGCTAGCGGGAGGGGGGGCGGATACGCAGTATTTT.

This clonotype was found a few times. The chain carries TRBV30 and TRBJ2-1; TRBD2 might be the D (5 bases). This CDR3 is built from 13 residues. From germline, CDR1 is GTSNPN and CDR2 SVGIG (reference sequence). V lost 5 bases to trimming and J lost 10 bases, with 18 bases between them. CDR3 sequence (DNA): TGTGCCTGGTGGATAGGCCCAGGCGGGGAGCAGTTCTTC. Amino acid sequence: CAWWIGPGGEQFF.

In this sample, this clonotype turned up many times. This chain joins TRBV20-1 and TRBJ2-3; D is unclear. The CDR3 runs 14 residues. Germline CDR1 and CDR2: DFQATT and SNEGSKA (reference sequence). Trimming took off 1 base at V and 3 bases at J, with 11 bases between the two ends. CDR3: CSARVKGMTDTQYF. The DNA for the CDR3 is TGCAGTGCTAGAGTGAAAGGGATGACAGATACGCAGTATTTT.

This clonotype appeared a few times. This chain connects TRBV9 to TRBJ1-2; unclear D gene. This CDR3 is 13 amino acids long. Trimming stripped 2 bases from V and 7 bases from J, with 12 bases between. The germline CDR1 and CDR2 sequences are SGDLS and YYNGEE. DNA of the CDR3: TGTGCCAGCAGCGTTATCGGGGAGGCTGGCTACACCTTC. Its protein product is CASSVIGEAGYTF.

In the case of this clonotype: A clone one base away is much larger, so this may be a read error. The chain's CDR3 is CASRPGHGNEKLFF. Here the CDR3 DNA reads TGCGCCAGCAGGCCCGGACACGGGAATGAAAAACTGTTTTTT. The gene calls are TRBV5-1 and TRBJ1-4, with D possibly matching TRBD1 (5 bases). Germline CDR1 reads SGHRS; CDR2 reads YFSETQ. CDR3 size: 14 residues. V was clipped by 5 bases and J by 5 bases, with 13 bases between them.

This clonotype was found a few times. This chain uses TRBV7-2 with TRBJ2-1; D assignment may be TRBD1 or TRBD2 (5 bases each). Germline V gene sequence: CDR1 SGHTA, CDR2 FQGNSA. This CDR3 has 14 residues. V dropped 1 base and J dropped 10 bases, with 14 bases sitting between them. As DNA, the CDR3 is TGTGCCAGCAGCTTAGAGGTTCCCGGGACCGAGCAGTTCTTC. Its translation is CASSLEVPGTEQFF.

A word on this clonotype: Being one base from a much bigger clone, this may be a read error. The genes are TRBV27 and TRBJ1-5; TRBD1 matches 10 bases. Germline V lookup: CDR1 MNHEY, CDR2 SMNVEV (reference sequence). There are 14 residues in the CDR3. V lost 6 bases, J lost 6 bases, and 5 bases stayed unmatched. The CDR3 loop reads CASRAGTGVQPQHF. CDR3 nucleotide sequence: TGTGCCAGCAGGGCCGGGACAGGGGTTCAGCCCCAGCATTTT.

Ten or more counts support this clonotype. The V call is TRBV2, the J call TRBJ1-1, with 11 bases that match TRBD1. The CDR3 runs to 14 residues. Looked up from germline, CDR1 is SNHLY and CDR2 is FYNNEI. Losses at the gene ends were 7 bases for V and 5 bases for J; bases not matched to a gene: 6. In DNA form, the CDR3 reads TGTGCCAGCACCAGGGACAGGGGGTGGACTGAAGCTTTCTTT. Its translation: CASTRDRGWTEAFF.

This clonotype was found many times. The chain joins TRBV28 to TRBJ1-2; maybe TRBD1 (5 bases). The CDR3 has 13 amino acids. The germline CDR1 and CDR2 sequences are MDHEN and SYDVKM. V was shortened by 7 bases and J by 4 bases, with 13 bases between the two germline ends. This CDR3 is CASTPSGSYGYTF. In DNA form, the CDR3 reads TGTGCCAGCACCCCGTCAGGGAGCTATGGCTACACCTTC.

V is TRBV9 and J is TRBJ2-1; 11 bases align to TRBD1. The germline gives CDR1 SGDLS, CDR2 YYNGEE. This CDR3 has 14 amino acids. With V trimmed by 3 bases and J by 8 bases, 4 bases remained unmatched. CDR3 nucleotide sequence: TGTGCCAGCAGCGCCCGGGGACAGGGGGATGAGCAGTTCTTC. Amino acid sequence: CASSARGQGDEQFF. The full variable domain, in which reference TRBV9 and TRBJ2-1 provide the parts outside the CDR3, is DSGVTQTPKHLITATGQRVTLRCSPRSGDLSVYWYQQSLDQGLQFLIQYYNGEERAKGNILERFSAQQFPDLHSELNLSSLELGDSALYFCASSARGQGDEQFFGPGTRLTVL.

At least ten counts were recorded for this clonotype. Here the CDR3 DNA reads TGCAGCGTCCCGGACAGGGGATTCGACTATGGCTACACCTTC. It is translated as CSVPDRGFDYGYTF. The gene calls are TRBV29-1 and TRBJ1-2; 9 bases are a match to TRBD1. The CDR3 is made up of 14 amino acids. Germline CDR1 reads SQVTM; CDR2 reads ANQGSEA. With 6 bases clipped from V and 3 bases from J, the junction kept 8 bases outside the gene matches. The full variable domain, with the rest looked up from reference TRBV29-1 and TRBJ1-2, is SAVISQKPSRDICQRGTSLTIQCQVDSQVTMMFWYRQQPGQSLTLIATANQGSEATYESGFVIDKFPISRPNLTFSTLTVSNMSPEDSSIYLCSVPDRGFDYGYTFGSGTRLTVV.

The table lists this clonotype with many counts. The V and J genes are TRBV3-1 and TRBJ2-7; perhaps TRBD1 as D (5 bases). Germline V gives CDR1 LGHDT, CDR2 YNNKEL (reference sequence). This CDR3 comprises 14 residues. Trimming removed 1 base at V and 1 base at J, with 8 bases between. In nucleotides, the CDR3 is TGTGCCAGCAGCCAAGCTGCAGGGTCCTACGAGCAGTACTTC. Protein product: CASSQAAGSYEQYF.

This clonotype appeared many times. The rearrangement uses TRBV7-9 and TRBJ2-5; TRBD2 aligns across 7 bases. CDR1 SEHNR and CDR2 FQNEAQ come from the germline V gene (reference sequence). The ends lost 5 bases at V and 7 bases at J; junction bases unmatched: 13. The length of the CDR3 is 15 residues. The CDR3 nucleotides read TGTGCCAGCAGCCGACAGCGGGCGGGAGCGGTGACCCAGTACTTC. It codes for CASSRQRAGAVTQYF.

This clonotype was seen ten or more times. The rearrangement joins TRBV2 to TRBJ1-5; no clear D. The V and J ends lost 1 base and 3 bases respectively, with 7 bases between them. Germline V CDR1 and CDR2: SNHLY, FYNNEI. The CDR3 sequence is 14 residues long. CDR3 coding DNA: TGTGCCAGCAGTGAAGGTTCAAACAATCAGCCCCAGCATTTT. Translating gives CASSEGSNNQPQHF.

This clonotype turned up a few times. The chain carries TRBV19 and TRBJ1-2; D is possibly TRBD1 (6 bases). Germline CDR1 is LNHDA and CDR2 is SQIVND (reference sequence). V lost 4 bases, J lost 3 bases, and 15 bases lay in between. This CDR3 is built from 15 residues. The CDR3 DNA sequence: TGTGCCAGTAGTAGAGGGGCAGGGGAACACTATGGCTACACCTTC. It codes for CASSRGAGEHYGYTF.

This clonotype was recorded at least ten times. The V and J genes are TRBV20-1 and TRBJ2-1, with no clear D. Germline-derived CDR1 and CDR2 are DFQATT and SNEGSKA (reference sequence). There are 17 residues in the CDR3. Trimming removed 3 bases at V and 0 bases at J, with 18 bases between. CDR3 DNA sequence: TGCAGTGCTAGGGGGTTAGAAGGAACCAGCTCCTACAATGAGCAGTTCTTC. Residues: CSARGLEGTSSYNEQFF.

The gene calls are TRBV24-1 and TRBJ2-3; TRBD2 aligns across 8 bases. This CDR3 contains 17 residues. Germline CDR1 KGHDR, CDR2 SFDVKD. With V trimmed by 1 base and J by 6 bases, 11 bases remained unmatched. CDR3 sequence reads: CATSDFTSGSIGDTQYF. CDR3 DNA sequence: TGTGCCACCAGTGATTTCACTAGCGGCTCCATCGGGGATACGCAGTATTTT.

The sample holds many counts of this clonotype. This rearrangement joins TRBV6-1 to TRBJ2-1, with TRBD1 as a possible D gene (6 bases). The DNA end is more similar to TRBJ2-5, so the J call may be wrong. The CDR3 loop spans 15 amino acids. Germline CDR1 MNHNS, CDR2 SASEGT. CDR3 protein: CASSEAPDRQETQYF. CDR3 bases: TGTGCCAGCAGTGAAGCCCCGGACAGACAAGAGACCCAGTACTTC.

This clonotype was found many times. The rearrangement uses TRBV12-3 or TRBV12-4 and TRBJ2-5, with D unresolved. The V and J ends lost 6 bases and 4 bases respectively, with 9 bases between them. The CDR3 totals 12 residues. In nucleotides, the CDR3 is TGTGCCAGCAGCATCCGAAGAGAGACCCAGTACTTC. The encoded protein is CASSIRRETQYF.

This clonotype was seen ten or more times. The V and J genes are TRBV2 and TRBJ2-3; TRBD2 aligns across 13 bases. The CDR3 totals 20 residues. V lost 3 bases and J lost 3; bases outside the gene matches: 15. Looked up from germline, CDR1 is SNHLY and CDR2 is FYNNEI. This chain's CDR3 is CASSDYRTSGSRYGTDTQYF. CDR3 bases: TGTGCCAGCAGTGATTACCGGACTAGCGGGAGTAGATATGGTACAGATACGCAGTATTTT.

There are many counts of this clonotype. The rearrangement uses TRBV6-1 and TRBJ1-2, with D perhaps TRBD1 (6 bases). Trimming cost V 3 bases and J 11 bases, with 13 bases left between them. Per germline, CDR1 MNHNS and CDR2 SASEGT. The CDR3 is 12 residues long. CDR3 loop: CASSETGDGYTF. CDR3 nucleotide sequence: TGTGCCAGCAGTGAGACAGGCGACGGTTACACCTTC.

There are a few counts of this clonotype. The chain is built from TRBV6-1 and TRBJ2-3; D may match TRBD1 or TRBD2 (5 bases each). The V gene's germline CDR1 is MNHNS and CDR2 SASEGT. This CDR3 spans 14 amino acids. The V and J ends lost 6 bases and 7 bases respectively, with 17 bases between them. CDR3 nucleotides: TGTGCCAGCAGCAGTAGTGGGGGAATGTATACGCAGTATTTT. Encoded protein: CASSSSGGMYTQYF.